This T cell receptor (beta chain) was retrieved from a study of blood T cell repertoires in COVID-19. As for the study in general: Acute-phase and convalescent COVID-19 samples originated in the United States, Italy and Spain. Sources were T cells, B-cell-depleted T cells, or PBMCs; the material itself was cDNA or gDNA.

In the authors' methods: Scientists estimated how many nucleated cells there were by amplifying reference gene primers. Produced via immunoSEQ multiplex PCR; TCRdb's table is partial and in-frame only. D and trimming come from the DNA, and the V and J calls and clone size come from that table. Here the sample spans roughly 220,000 clones, approximately 90% being singletons. The CDR3 sequence is 15 residues long. In germline, CDR1 is SNHLY, CDR2 FYNNEI. Trimming took off 6 bases at V and 2 bases at J, with 14 bases between the two ends. The sequencing sample was made of peripheral blood. The sequence derives from a man of 80 years or more with acute or convalescent COVID-19. The chain is built from TRBV2 and TRBJ2-1; D possibly corresponds to TRBD2 (7 bases). The CDR3 nucleotides are TGTGCCAGCAGGAAGGGGGGGCCAACCTACAATGAGCAGTTCTTC. Protein product: CASRKGGPTYNEQFF.